The present entry profiles one TCR beta chain with its context. At one of its ends the junction is not consistent with the germline gene, which may arise from a read error. This sample is part of a study of T-cell reconstitution after alpha-beta-depleted transplantation in children. Unique molecular identifiers featured in how the TCRbeta library was prepared. From the PCR reads, TCRdb called clonotypes with MiXCR, one entry per CDR3 protein. The repertoire holds under 750,000 distinct CDR3 sequences, with more than 20% as singletons. The CDR3 length is 19 residues. CDR1 is DFQATT, CDR2 SNEGSKA, per germline (reference sequence).

This specimen was PBMCs, mostly from graft donor cells, taken 360 days after TCRalphabeta/CD19-depleted stem cell transplant. The rearrangement links TRBV20-1 to TRBJ2-5; 9 nucleotides line up with TRBD2. The clonotype was recovered from a boy younger than two who had a stem cell transplant for acute myeloid leukemia, so the T cells may come from the graft donor. In DNA, the CDR3 is TGCAGTTCTAGATCGCCTTCCCCAATATACCGAGCGGGGGGAGAGACCCAGTACTTC. Amino acid sequence: CSSRSPSPIYRAGGETQYF.